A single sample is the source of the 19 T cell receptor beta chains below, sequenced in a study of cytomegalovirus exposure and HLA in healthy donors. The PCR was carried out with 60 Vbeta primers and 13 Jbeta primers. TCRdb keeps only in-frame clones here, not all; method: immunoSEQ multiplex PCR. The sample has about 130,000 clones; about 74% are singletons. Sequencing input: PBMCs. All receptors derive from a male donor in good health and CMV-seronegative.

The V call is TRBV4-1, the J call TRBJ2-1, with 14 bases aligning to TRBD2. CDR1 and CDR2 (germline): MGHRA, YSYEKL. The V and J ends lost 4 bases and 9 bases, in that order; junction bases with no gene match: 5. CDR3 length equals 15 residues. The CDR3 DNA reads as TGCGCCAGCAGCCGTGGACTAGCGGGGGGTGGTGAGCAGTTCTTC. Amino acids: CASSRGLAGGGEQFF.

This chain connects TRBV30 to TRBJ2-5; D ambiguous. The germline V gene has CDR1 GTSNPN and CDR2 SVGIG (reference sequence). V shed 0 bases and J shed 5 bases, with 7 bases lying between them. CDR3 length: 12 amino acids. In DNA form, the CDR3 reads TGTGCCTGGAGTGTACAGAGCGAGACCCAGTACTTC. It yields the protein CAWSVQSETQYF.

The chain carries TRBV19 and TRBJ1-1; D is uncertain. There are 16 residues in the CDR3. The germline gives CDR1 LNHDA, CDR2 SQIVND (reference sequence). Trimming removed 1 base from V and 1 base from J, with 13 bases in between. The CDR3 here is CASSIGRELKNTEAFF. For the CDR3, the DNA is TGTGCCAGTAGTATAGGGAGGGAACTTAAGAACACTGAAGCTTTCTTT.

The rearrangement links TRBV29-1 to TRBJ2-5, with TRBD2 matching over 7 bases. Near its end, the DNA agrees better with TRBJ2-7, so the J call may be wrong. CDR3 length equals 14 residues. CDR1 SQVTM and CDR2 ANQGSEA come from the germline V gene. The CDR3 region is CSATHARGVYEQYF. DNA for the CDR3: TGCAGCGCCACACACGCCCGGGGGGTGTACGAGCAGTACTTC.

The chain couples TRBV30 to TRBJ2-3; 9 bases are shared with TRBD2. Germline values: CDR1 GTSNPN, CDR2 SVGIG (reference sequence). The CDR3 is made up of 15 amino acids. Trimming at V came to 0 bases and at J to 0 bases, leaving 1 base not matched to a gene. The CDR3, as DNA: TGTGCCTGGAGTGTGCTAGCGGGGAGCACAGATACGCAGTATTTT. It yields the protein CAWSVLAGSTDTQYF.

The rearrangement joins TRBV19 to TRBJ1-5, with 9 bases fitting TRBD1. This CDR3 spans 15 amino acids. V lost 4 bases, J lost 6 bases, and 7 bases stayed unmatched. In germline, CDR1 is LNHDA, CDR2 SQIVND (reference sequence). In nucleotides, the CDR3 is TGTGCCAGTAGTAGCGGGACAGGGAAAGGTCAGCCCCAGCATTTT. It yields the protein CASSSGTGKGQPQHF.

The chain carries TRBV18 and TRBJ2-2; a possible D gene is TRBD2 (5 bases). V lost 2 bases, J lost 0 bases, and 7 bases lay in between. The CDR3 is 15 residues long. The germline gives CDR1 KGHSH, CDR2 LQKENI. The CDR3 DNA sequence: TGTGCCAGCTCACCAGAACTAGCGAACACCGGGGAGCTGTTTTTT. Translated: CASSPELANTGELFF.

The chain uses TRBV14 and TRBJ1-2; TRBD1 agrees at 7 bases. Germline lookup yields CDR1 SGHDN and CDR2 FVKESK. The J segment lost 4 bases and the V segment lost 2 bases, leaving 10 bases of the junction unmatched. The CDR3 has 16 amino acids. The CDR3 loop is CASSQKTGGGIYGYTF. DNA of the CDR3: TGTGCCAGCAGCCAAAAAACGGGAGGGGGCATCTATGGCTACACCTTC. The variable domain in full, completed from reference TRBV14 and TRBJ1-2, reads EAGVTQFPSHSVIEKGQTVTLRCDPISGHDNLYWYRRVMGKEIKFLLHFVKESKQDESGMPNNRFLAERTGGTYSTLKVQPAELEDSGVYFCASSQKTGGGIYGYTFGSGTRLTVV.

Written as DNA, the CDR3 is TGCAGCGTTATAGCGGGAGGGCCGGGAGATACGCAGTATTTT. The encoded protein is CSVIAGGPGDTQYF. The chain couples TRBV29-1 to TRBJ2-3; 11 bases are a match to TRBD2. Trimming at V came to 5 bases and at J to 5 bases, leaving 6 bases not matched to a gene. The CDR3 is 14 residues long. From germline, CDR1 is SQVTM and CDR2 ANQGSEA.

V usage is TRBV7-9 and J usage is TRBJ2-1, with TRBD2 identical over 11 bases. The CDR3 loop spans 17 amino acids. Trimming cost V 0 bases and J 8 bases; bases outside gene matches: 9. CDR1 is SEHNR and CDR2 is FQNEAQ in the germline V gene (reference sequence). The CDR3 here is CASSLAGNSGGADEQFF. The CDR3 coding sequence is TGTGCCAGCAGCTTAGCTGGGAATAGCGGGGGGGCGGATGAGCAGTTCTTC.

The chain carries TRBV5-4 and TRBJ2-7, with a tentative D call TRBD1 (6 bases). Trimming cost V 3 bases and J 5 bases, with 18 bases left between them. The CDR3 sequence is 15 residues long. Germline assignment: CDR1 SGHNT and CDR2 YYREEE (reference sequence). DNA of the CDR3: TGTGCCAGCAGCTGGCGAGGGGGTCGGACAGACGAGCAGTACTTC. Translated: CASSWRGGRTDEQYF.

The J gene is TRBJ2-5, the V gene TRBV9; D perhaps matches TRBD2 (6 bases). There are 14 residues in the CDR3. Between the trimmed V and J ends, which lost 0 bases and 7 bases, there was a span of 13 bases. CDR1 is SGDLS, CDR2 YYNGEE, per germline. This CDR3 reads CASSVEPGTWTQYF. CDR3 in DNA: TGTGCCAGCAGCGTAGAACCAGGGACTTGGACCCAGTACTTC.

CDR3 sequence reads: CASSRTSGGTGELFF. Here the CDR3 DNA reads TGTGCCAGCAGCCGGACTAGCGGAGGGACCGGGGAGCTGTTTTTT. The rearrangement joins TRBV9 to TRBJ2-2, with 10 bases lining up with TRBD2. Germline V lookup: CDR1 SGDLS, CDR2 YYNGEE. Trimming took 4 bases from V and 5 from J; bases not matched to a gene: 5. The CDR3 has 15 residues. Supplemented by reference TRBV9 and TRBJ2-2, the full variable domain reads DSGVTQTPKHLITATGQRVTLRCSPRSGDLSVYWYQQSLDQGLQFLIQYYNGEERAKGNILERFSAQQFPDLHSELNLSSLELGDSALYFCASSRTSGGTGELFFGEGSRLTVL.

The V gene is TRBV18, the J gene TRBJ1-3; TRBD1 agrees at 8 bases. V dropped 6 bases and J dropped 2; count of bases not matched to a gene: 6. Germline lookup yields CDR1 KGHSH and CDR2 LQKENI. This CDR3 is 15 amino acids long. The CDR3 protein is CASSRTGTAGNTIYF. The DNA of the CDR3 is TGTGCCAGCTCCCGGACAGGGACCGCTGGAAACACCATATATTTT. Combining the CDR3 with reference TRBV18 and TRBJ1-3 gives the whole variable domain NAGVMQNPRHLVRRRGQEARLRCSPMKGHSHVYWYRQLPEEGLKFMVYLQKENIIDESGMPKERFSAEFPKEGPSILRIQQVVRGDSAAYFCASSRTGTAGNTIYFGEGSWLTVV.

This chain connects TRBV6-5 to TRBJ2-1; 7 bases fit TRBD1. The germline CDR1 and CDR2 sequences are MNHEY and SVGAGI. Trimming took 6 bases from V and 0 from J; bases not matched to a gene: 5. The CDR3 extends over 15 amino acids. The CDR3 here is CASSLTGNSYNEQFF. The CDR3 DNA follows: TGTGCCAGCAGCTTGACAGGGAACTCCTACAATGAGCAGTTCTTC.

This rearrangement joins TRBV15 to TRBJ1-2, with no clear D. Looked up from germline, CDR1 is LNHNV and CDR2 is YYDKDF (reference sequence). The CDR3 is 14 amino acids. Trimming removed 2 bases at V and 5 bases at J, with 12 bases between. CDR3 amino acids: CATSRPGELYGYTF. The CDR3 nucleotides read TGTGCCACCAGCAGACCTGGAGAGCTTTATGGCTACACCTTC.

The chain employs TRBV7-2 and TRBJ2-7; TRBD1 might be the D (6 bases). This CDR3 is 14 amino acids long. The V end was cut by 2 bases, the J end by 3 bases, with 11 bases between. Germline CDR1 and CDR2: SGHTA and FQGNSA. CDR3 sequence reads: CASSLPNRVYEQYF. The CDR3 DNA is TGTGCCAGCAGCTTACCCAACAGGGTCTACGAGCAGTACTTC.

CDR3 residues: CASSPPGVSDTQYF. For the CDR3, the DNA is TGTGCCAGCAGCCCGCCGGGGGTGTCAGATACGCAGTATTTT. The V call is TRBV11-2, the J call TRBJ2-3; D might be TRBD2 (6 bases). Germline V gene data show CDR1 as SGHAT and CDR2 as FQNNGV. Trimming pared 5 bases from V and 4 bases from J, leaving 13 bases between. The CDR3 length is 14 residues.

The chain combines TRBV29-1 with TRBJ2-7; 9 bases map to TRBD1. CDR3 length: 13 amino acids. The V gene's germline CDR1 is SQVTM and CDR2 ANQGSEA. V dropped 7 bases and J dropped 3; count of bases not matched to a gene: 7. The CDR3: CSATGQGHYEQYF. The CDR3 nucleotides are TGCAGCGCCACGGGACAGGGTCACTACGAGCAGTACTTC.